The sequence of this TCR beta chain was determined in a study of blood T cell repertoires in COVID-19. In the study overall: Whether acute or convalescent, the COVID-19 samples came from the United States, Italy and Spain. PBMCs, B-cell-depleted T cells, or T cells provided the cDNA or gDNA that made up the material.

Original methodology: Estimates of nucleated cell counts were drawn from the amplification of reference gene primers. Libraries were prepared by immunoSEQ multiplex PCR; TCRdb keeps only in-frame clonotypes and omits some of them. The DNA gave D and trimming, while V, J and clone size come from that table. The sample includes approximately 15,000 clones, more than 80% seen only once; the top ten take approximately 3.1%. V trimming: 2 bases; J trimming: 1 base; junction bases outside the gene matches: 2. The CDR3 consists of 15 residues. Germline values: CDR1 SGHRS, CDR2 YFSETQ. The V and J genes are TRBV5-1 and TRBJ2-7, with 11 bases lining up with TRBD1. The TCR was taken from a human donor in a cohort sampled during active COVID-19. Sequencing input: peripheral blood. In DNA form, the CDR3 reads TGCGCCAGCAGCTTCGGGACAGGGGGTTCCTACGAGCAGTACTTC. Protein sequence: CASSFGTGGSYEQYF.